A single sample gave rise to the 24 T cell receptor beta chains below, sequenced in a study of long-term antiretroviral therapy in people with HIV. Run at survey level, the immunoSEQ assay was version v3.0. Repertoires were generated with immunoSEQ multiplex PCR, while TCRdb's copy carries only in-frame clones and drops some. In the table there are about 26,000 clones, 86% of which are singletons. The starting material was unsorted PBMCs, obtained 2.7 years after starting antiretroviral therapy. The origin of the receptors is a man aged 35 to 55 with HIV.

The chain uses TRBV7-2 and TRBJ1-2; D not resolved. This CDR3 has 13 amino acids. From germline, CDR1 is SGHTA and CDR2 FQGNSA. V was cut by 7 bases and J by 5 bases, with 14 bases left in between. CDR3 protein: CASTPVQVYGYTF. The CDR3 DNA is TGTGCCAGCACCCCGGTCCAGGTTTATGGCTACACCTTC.

The V gene is TRBV27, the J gene TRBJ1-2; 8 bases map to TRBD1. CDR3 length equals 13 residues. V trimming: 6 bases; J trimming: 7 bases; junction bases outside the gene matches: 7. The germline V gene has CDR1 MNHEY and CDR2 SMNVEV (reference sequence). This CDR3 is CASSSGQGTGYTF. CDR3 in DNA: TGTGCCAGCAGCTCCGGACAGGGCACTGGCTACACCTTC.

The V and J genes are TRBV5-1 and TRBJ2-1; D gene unclear. The CDR3 runs to 16 residues. Trimming took 1 base from V and 0 from J, leaving 11 bases between them. CDR1 is SGHRS, CDR2 YFSETQ, per germline. CDR3 sequence (DNA): TGCGCCAGCAGCTTGTCAGGCCAAGCCTCCTACAATGAGCAGTTCTTC. Protein sequence: CASSLSGQASYNEQFF.

The chain carries TRBV28 and TRBJ2-7; D not certain. The CDR3 totals 12 residues. Germline V gives CDR1 MDHEN, CDR2 SYDVKM. With 5 bases removed from V and 2 bases from J, the gap between germline ends came to 7 bases. The CDR3 sequence: CASSNQAYEQYF. In DNA, the CDR3 is TGTGCCAGCAGTAACCAGGCCTACGAGCAGTACTTC.

The CDR3 loop reads CASSLGEDQPQHF. CDR3 in DNA: TGTGCCAGCAGCTTAGGGGAGGATCAGCCCCAGCATTTT. The chain carries TRBV7-2 and TRBJ1-5, with unresolved D. Deletions cut 1 base from V and 5 bases from J, with 6 bases between. Germline V gives CDR1 SGHTA, CDR2 FQGNSA. CDR3 length: 13 amino acids.

This sequence joins TRBV28 and TRBJ2-1; 8 bases are a match to TRBD1. The junction had 16 bases not matched to a gene; V was cut back by 2 bases and J by 4 bases. The CDR3 is 19 residues long. Germline V gene sequence: CDR1 MDHEN, CDR2 SYDVKM. This chain's CDR3 is CASSLNARPGQGGYNEQFF. The DNA for the CDR3 is TGTGCCAGCAGTTTAAATGCTCGCCCCGGACAGGGAGGATACAATGAGCAGTTCTTC.

The chain carries TRBV9 and TRBJ1-2, with D unclear. Deletions cut 3 bases from V and 2 bases from J, with 11 bases between. Germline assignment: CDR1 SGDLS and CDR2 YYNGEE. There are 14 residues in the CDR3. This CDR3 is CASSADQRNYGYTF. In nucleotides, the CDR3 is TGTGCCAGCAGCGCAGATCAGAGGAACTATGGCTACACCTTC.

The gene calls are TRBV30 and TRBJ1-1, with 8 bases matching TRBD1. The ends lost 4 bases at V and 4 bases at J; junction bases unmatched: 5. The CDR3 length is 13 residues. Germline lookup yields CDR1 GTSNPN and CDR2 SVGIG (reference sequence). DNA of the CDR3: TGTGCCTGGACCAGGGGGCTGGGCACTGAAGCTTTCTTT. Residues: CAWTRGLGTEAFF.

CDR3 sequence: CASSQDIGTGPNNSPLHF. The CDR3 DNA reads TGCGCCAGCAGCCAAGATATTGGGACAGGGCCCAATAATTCACCCCTCCACTTT. The rearrangement uses TRBV4-3 and TRBJ1-6, with TRBD1 matching 9 bases. CDR1 is LGHNA and CDR2 is YSLEER in the germline V gene. Trimming took 0 bases from V and 5 from J; bases not matched to a gene: 8. This CDR3 region has 18 residues.

The rearrangement links TRBV6-5 to TRBJ1-4; no definite D call. V lost 5 bases to trimming and J lost 6 bases, with 13 bases between them. The CDR3 length is 14 residues. Germline lookup yields CDR1 MNHEY and CDR2 SVGAGI. In DNA, the CDR3 is TGTGCCAGCAGTCAGGTGAGCCTTGATGAAAAACTGTTTTTT. Translating gives CASSQVSLDEKLFF.

The V and J genes are TRBV7-2 and TRBJ2-2, with D perhaps TRBD2 (6 bases). The length of the CDR3 is 15 residues. Germline V gives CDR1 SGHTA, CDR2 FQGNSA. Trimming cost V 5 bases and J 3 bases, with 13 bases left between them. The CDR3 DNA reads as TGTGCCAGCAGCCTCAGGCGGGATTACACCGGGGAGCTGTTTTTT. Translation: CASSLRRDYTGELFF. Full variable domain (outside the CDR3, taken from reference TRBV7-2 and TRBJ2-2): GAGVSQSPSNKVTEKGKDVELRCDPISGHTALYWYRQSLGQGLEFLIYFQGNSAPDKSGLPSDRFSAERTGGSVSTLTIQRTQQEDSAVYLCASSLRRDYTGELFFGEGSRLTVL.

This sequence joins TRBV5-1 and TRBJ2-7; possibly TRBD1 for D (8 bases). V was clipped by 4 bases and J by 4 bases, with 21 bases between them. This CDR3 comprises 16 residues. Germline V gives CDR1 SGHRS, CDR2 YFSETQ. The CDR3 sequence: CASSLTGGGGGYEQYF. For the CDR3, the DNA is TGCGCCAGCAGCCTCACAGGGGGAGGCGGGGGTTACGAGCAGTACTTC. The complete variable domain, with remaining parts taken from reference TRBV5-1 and TRBJ2-7, reads KAGVTQTPRYLIKTRGQQVTLSCSPISGHRSVSWYQQTPGQGLQFLFEYFSETQRNKGNFPGRFSGRQFSNSRSEMNVSTLELGDSALYLCASSLTGGGGGYEQYFGPGTRLTVT.

This clone has just a few counts. This CDR3 reads CASSPMEDTQYF. For the CDR3, the DNA is TGTGCCAGCTCGCCCATGGAAGATACGCAGTATTTT. The chain is built from TRBV18 and TRBJ2-3, with D unclear. The CDR3 has 12 amino acids. Germline V gene data show CDR1 as KGHSH and CDR2 as LQKENI. V was pared by 6 bases and J by 5 bases, with 9 bases between.

The J gene is TRBJ1-6, the V gene TRBV5-4; 10 positions agree with TRBD1. The CDR3 runs 15 residues. V lost 3 bases to trimming and J lost 9 bases; unmatched junction nucleotides: 6. CDR1 is SGHNT, CDR2 YYREEE, per germline (reference sequence). The CDR3 DNA is TGTGCCAGCAGCTCGGACAGGGGGAGTGGTTCACCCCTCCACTTT. Protein product: CASSSDRGSGSPLHF.

This chain joins TRBV29-1 and TRBJ1-1; TRBD1 might be the D (6 bases). Trimming took 3 bases from V and 1 from J, leaving 6 bases between them. Looked up from germline, CDR1 is SQVTM and CDR2 is ANQGSEA. The CDR3 runs 12 residues. For the CDR3, the DNA is TGCAGCGTTGAGGGACAGAACACTGAAGCTTTCTTT. It yields the protein CSVEGQNTEAFF. Full variable domain (missing parts from reference TRBV29-1 and TRBJ1-1): SAVISQKPSRDICQRGTSLTIQCQVDSQVTMMFWYRQQPGQSLTLIATANQGSEATYESGFVIDKFPISRPNLTFSTLTVSNMSPEDSSIYLCSVEGQNTEAFFGQGTRLTVV.

The CDR3 loop is CASSIGPFRRRNQPQHF. As DNA, the CDR3 is TGTGCCAGTAGTATAGGACCTTTCAGGAGGCGCAATCAGCCCCAGCATTTT. The genes are TRBV19 and TRBJ1-5; no firm D call. Germline V CDR1 and CDR2: LNHDA, SQIVND (reference sequence). The V end lost 1 base, the J end lost 2 bases, and 15 bases lay between the germline ends. The CDR3 has 17 amino acids.

This sequence joins TRBV6-1 and TRBJ2-1; D may correspond to TRBD1 or TRBD2 (6 bases each). This CDR3 has 14 residues. V dropped 4 bases and J dropped 4 bases, with 11 bases sitting between them. The germline CDR1 and CDR2 sequences are MNHNS and SASEGT. The CDR3 coding sequence is TGTGCCAGCAGTGCAGGGGAGGATTACAATGAGCAGTTCTTC. Translated: CASSAGEDYNEQFF.

The rearrangement joins TRBV7-3 to TRBJ2-1; D is unresolved. Germline values: CDR1 SGHTA, CDR2 FQGTGA. The CDR3 is 14 residues long. Trimming removed 1 base at V and 7 bases at J, with 11 bases between. CDR3 amino acids: CASSLRASRNEQFF. The CDR3 DNA reads TGTGCCAGCAGCTTAAGGGCCTCAAGGAATGAGCAGTTCTTC. The variable domain in full, with the rest retrieved from reference TRBV7-3 and TRBJ2-1, is GAGVSQTPSNKVTEKGKYVELRCDPISGHTALYWYRQSLGQGPEFLIYFQGTGAADDSGLPNDRFFAVRPEGSVSTLKIQRTERGDSAVYLCASSLRASRNEQFFGPGTRLTVL.

CDR3 sequence reads: CASSLDLRHSGNTIYF. The CDR3 DNA reads TGCGCCAGCAGCTTAGACTTAAGACACTCTGGAAACACCATATATTTT. V and J are TRBV5-1 and TRBJ1-3; D is ambiguous. The V and J ends lost 2 bases and 0 bases respectively, with 12 bases between them. The CDR3 runs 16 residues. Germline V lookup: CDR1 SGHRS, CDR2 YFSETQ.

The V gene is TRBV10-3, the J gene TRBJ2-4; TRBD1 aligns across 10 bases. The germline V gene has CDR1 ENHRY and CDR2 SYGVKD. The trim removed 2 bases at V and 3 bases at J, leaving 4 bases unmatched. There are 16 residues in the CDR3. CDR3 protein: CAISERDRGGKNIQYF. Here the CDR3 DNA reads TGTGCCATCAGTGAGAGGGACAGGGGCGGCAAAAACATTCAGTACTTC.

The chain joins TRBV28 to TRBJ1-2; 8 nucleotides agree with TRBD1. Trimming took 6 bases from V and 6 from J; bases not matched to a gene: 9. CDR1 is MDHEN, CDR2 SYDVKM, per germline. The CDR3 is made up of 14 amino acids. The CDR3 DNA sequence: TGTGCCAGCAGGGCAGGGGGCCAGAGGAATGGCTACACCTTC. The encoded protein is CASRAGGQRNGYTF.

The chain uses TRBV5-6 and TRBJ2-5, with 9 bases fitting TRBD2. The CDR3 is 15 residues long. Trimming at V came to 6 bases and at J to 0 bases, leaving 6 bases not matched to a gene. Germline V CDR1 and CDR2: SGHDT, YYEEEE. This CDR3 reads CASIPSGAHQETQYF. The CDR3 DNA reads as TGTGCCAGCATTCCTAGCGGGGCCCACCAAGAGACCCAGTACTTC.

V gene TRBV28 combines with J gene TRBJ2-3, with 10 bases that match TRBD1. V was pared by 7 bases and J by 6 bases, with 10 bases of the junction left unmatched. Germline V gives CDR1 MDHEN, CDR2 SYDVKM. CDR3 length: 15 amino acids. The CDR3 loop is CASTSPGQGRDTQYF. Written as DNA, the CDR3 is TGTGCCAGCACATCCCCGGGACAGGGGCGGGATACGCAGTATTTT.

This clone was observed once. This chain uses TRBV4-2 with TRBJ2-2; D gene unclear. Per the germline V gene, CDR1 is LGHNA and CDR2 is YNFKEQ. Trimming pared 1 base from V and 5 bases from J, leaving 5 bases between. The CDR3 consists of 13 residues. DNA of the CDR3: TGTGCCAGCAGCCAAGGCGAAACCGGGGAGCTGTTTTTT. Its translation: CASSQGETGELFF.